This record covers a single T cell receptor (beta chain). Its target is unknown. Trimming cost V 3 bases and J 6 bases, with 9 bases left between them. This CDR3 is 13 amino acids long. These data are taken from a study of T-cell reconstitution after alpha-beta-depleted transplantation in children. Study results and limitations: A year post-transplant, T-cell counts and diversity derived mostly from newly produced T cells. From surviving recipient T cells and thymic progenitors came the high day-60 TCRbeta diversity observed in some patients. Reportedly, only several hundred clones from non-depleted graft cells drove alpha-beta T-cell counts at about two months.

Unique molecular identifiers were built into the TCRbeta library. TCRdb re-analysed the PCR reads in MiXCR, keeping a single row per CDR3 protein. Among 200,000 to 250,000 distinct CDR3 sequences listed, around 8.4% were seen once. The receptor comes from a male patient aged 2-9 years who had a stem cell transplant for acute myeloid leukemia, so the T cells may come from the graft donor. Sequenced material: PBMCs, mostly from graft donor cells, taken 360 days after TCRalphabeta/CD19-depleted stem cell transplant. The chain employs TRBV12-3 or TRBV12-4 and TRBJ2-1, with a possible D match to TRBD2 (5 bases). CDR3 sequence: CASSFGESNEQFF. In nucleotides, the CDR3 is TGTGCCAGCAGTTTCGGGGAAAGCAATGAGCAGTTCTTC.